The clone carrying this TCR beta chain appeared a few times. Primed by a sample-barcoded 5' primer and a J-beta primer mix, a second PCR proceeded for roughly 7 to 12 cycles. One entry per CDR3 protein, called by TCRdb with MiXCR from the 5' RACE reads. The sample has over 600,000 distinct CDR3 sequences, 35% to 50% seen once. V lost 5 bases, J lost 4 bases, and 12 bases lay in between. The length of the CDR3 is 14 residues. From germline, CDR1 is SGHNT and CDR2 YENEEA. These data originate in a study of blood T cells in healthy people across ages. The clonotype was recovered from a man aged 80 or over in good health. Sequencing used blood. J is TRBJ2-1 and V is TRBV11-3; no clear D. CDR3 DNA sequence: TGTGCCAGCAGCGGAGCTCCAGCTTACAATGAGCAGTTCTTC. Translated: CASSGAPAYNEQFF.